The T cell receptor (beta chain) under discussion was sequenced for a study of shared clonotypes between healthy human individuals (dated by TCRdb to 2018 to 2021). At the level of the whole study: The cohort included three men and a couple of women between 18 and 49 years of age. To estimate repertoire size and how much clonotype sharing occurs between individuals, the study deeply sequenced the blood TCR repertoires of five or six healthy adults. To increase sequencing depth and limit assay-specific biases, TCR repertoire library preparation and sequencing were carried out by different laboratories using diverse techniques. For each donor, CD4 naive and CD4 memory were each given three plates, CD8 naive was given two plates, and CD8 memory was given one plate. Between about 0.8 and 9.5 billion PBMCs per donor were obtained by leukapheresis. What the work shows at the level of the full study, not this receptor alone: Sharing across a few donors was observed for roughly 5% of naive CD4, over 3% of naive CD8, roughly 2.3% of memory CD4, and over 0.3% of memory CD8 clonotypes. Compared with non-shared clonotypes, clonotypes shared by all four sorted-subset donors had higher generation probabilities. Rarefaction of sorted-subset datasets indicated incomplete sequencing despite the large sequencing depth. Sampling was limited to blood, and TCR repertoires in tissue likely differ from TCR repertoires in blood. Because the study included only a small number of donors, the genetic and exposure-history diversity represented was limited. Larger estimated clonotype richness was generally found for naive subsets than for memory subsets. Pairwise subsampling led to the expectation that sequencing depth would affect the degree of clonotype sharing among donors.

TCR CDR3 regions were amplified from genomic DNA by multiplex PCR using the deep immunoSEQ assay. Genomic DNA extracted from each cell subset was distributed evenly over all wells of several immunoSEQ 96-well plates, and each plate served as one replicate. For sorted subsets, each replicate PCR was loaded with around 220 ng genomic DNA, equivalent to about 30,000 T cell genomes. Purified libraries were measured with a Qubit 3.0 fluorometer, size-checked on a Bioanalyzer 2100, and measured again with the KAPA Library Quantification kit. A separate single-read 150-cycle Illumina NextSeq 550 flow cell was used to sequence each immunoSEQ 96-well plate. The study's own analysis went as follows. Because only junctional sequences without quality scores were contained in the immunoSEQ output, filtering matching that applied to full-length reads could not be performed. Sequences were annotated with PyIR, a Python wrapper for IgBLAST v1.9, and V/J genes and CDR3 were assigned using IMGT germline references. Any read was removed if the V/J assignment was weak (E-value above 1e-6), the CDR3 was missing, or the read contained stop codons, out-of-frame junctions, or ambiguous translated residues. A V3J clonotype was defined by an identical inferred V gene, J gene, and CDR3 amino acid sequence. Percentage overlap between repertoires was calculated by dividing the number of shared unique clonotypes by the size of the smaller repertoire. Three approaches were used to assess repertoire richness: RTK rarefaction, the Chao1 estimator, and Recon v2.1 estimates of unobserved clonotypes. Generation probabilities for all TCRbeta clonotypes obtained by the gDNA method from several donors were computed using OLGA. TCRdb re-hosts the immuneACCESS table, in-frame sequences only. Its copies lack some clones; in the studies checked, an unresolved V gene accounts for under half of them, and the cause for the rest is not known. V, J and clone size were drawn from that table, and D and trimming were deduced from the DNA. The sample table shows approximately 2.1 million clones, and roughly 93% are seen once. About 0.41% of the sample belongs to the ten largest clones.

The donors were healthy, HIV-negative adults with no recently reported acute infections or vaccinations. Only Caucasian adults living in Nashville, Tennessee, USA were represented among the donors. Magnetic negative selection was used to enrich CD4+ T cells, after which naive cells were positively selected on CD45RA and the negative fraction became the memory subset. Blood was collected by leukapheresis, and PBMCs were isolated by Ficoll-Histopaque density gradient centrifugation and then cryopreserved in liquid nitrogen vapor phase. Analytical flow cytometry was used to check the purity and quantity of each magnetically sorted T cell population. Genomic DNA was isolated from each sorted fraction and quantified by UV absorbance on a Nanodrop 2000c. About this clone itself: This clone's antigen is unknown. Nothing much larger sits one base from this clone, and base qualities are not available.

The clonotype comes from a man in his late teens or twenties in good health. Some clones in this sample may be carry-over from other donors' samples. The sequencing sample was made of naive CD4+ T cells from PBMCs. Explained via the paper, the cell subset or site label denotes: CD45RA+ positively selected.

The CDR3 reads CASSEGTGYNSWSHGYTF. The nucleotides are TGTGCCAGCAGTGAAGGGACAGGGTACAATAGTTGGAGTCATGGCTACACCTTC. The chain is encoded by TRBV25-1 joined to TRBJ1-2, and 9 bases in between align with TRBD1. Ends trimmed: V by 2 bases, J by 6 bases; bases unmatched to a gene: 16. Taken from cysteine to phenylalanine, the CDR3 has 18 residues. The sequence is cut down to CDR3 DNA, 54 bases in frame from base 1. Per the germline V gene, MGHDK is the CDR1 and SYGVNS is the CDR2.